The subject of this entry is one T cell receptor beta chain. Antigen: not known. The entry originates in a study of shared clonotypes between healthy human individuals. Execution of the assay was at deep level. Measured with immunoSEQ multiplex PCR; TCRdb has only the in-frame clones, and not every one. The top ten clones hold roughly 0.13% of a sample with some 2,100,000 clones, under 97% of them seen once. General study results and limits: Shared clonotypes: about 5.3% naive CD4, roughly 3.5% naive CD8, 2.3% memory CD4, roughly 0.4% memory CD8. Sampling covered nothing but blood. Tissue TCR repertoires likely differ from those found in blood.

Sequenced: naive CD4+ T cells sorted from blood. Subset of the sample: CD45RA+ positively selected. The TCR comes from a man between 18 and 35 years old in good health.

The CDR3 region has the DNA TGTGCCATAGGGGGGACCTACGAGCAGTACTTC. It specifies CAIGGTYEQYF. The chain employs TRBV6-6 and TRBJ2-7, with D perhaps given as TRBD1 or TRBD2 (6 bases each). Trimming took 10 bases from V and 2 from J, leaving 9 bases between them. Germline V gene sequence: CDR1 MNHNY, CDR2 SVGAGI (reference sequence). The CDR3 is 11 residues long.